These 18 T cell receptor beta chains were all obtained from the same sample, sequenced in a study of CD8 T cell repertoires and HIV-1 epitope variants. These receptors have no known antigen. Assay used: immunoSEQ multiplex PCR; TCRdb lists only in-frame clones, some missing. The top ten hold 35% to 45% of the sample, which has around 2,600 clones, 69% seen once. Sequences were obtained from cultured CD8+ T cells derived from PBMCs. The source of these receptors is a male donor with HIV.

J is TRBJ2-1 and V is TRBV27, with TRBD2 identical over 9 bases. The V and J ends lost 7 bases and 2 bases, in that order; junction bases with no gene match: 6. Germline V gives CDR1 MNHEY, CDR2 SMNVEV (reference sequence). The CDR3 is 15 residues long. The CDR3 protein is CASNPGGGAYNEQFF. As DNA, the CDR3 is TGTGCCAGCAACCCCGGCGGGGGGGCCTACAATGAGCAGTTCTTC.

The chain couples TRBV5-8 to TRBJ2-7; the D gene could be TRBD1 or TRBD2 (5 bases each). With 4 bases removed from V and 4 bases from J, the gap between germline ends came to 12 bases. Germline CDR1 and CDR2: SGHTS and YDEGEE. This CDR3 contains 13 residues. CDR3 amino acids: CASSGGVGYEQYF. In DNA form, the CDR3 reads TGTGCCAGCAGCGGGGGAGTCGGATACGAGCAGTACTTC.

Only a few counts were recorded for this clone. The chain uses TRBV29-1 and TRBJ2-7; D remains ambiguous. V was shortened by 0 bases and J by 1 base, with 13 bases between the two germline ends. CDR3 length equals 15 residues. The germline V gene encodes CDR1 SQVTM and CDR2 ANQGSEA. The CDR3 nucleotides read TGCAGCGTTGAAGAGGAAACACGATATTCCTACGAGCAGTACTTC. Amino acid sequence: CSVEEETRYSYEQYF.

V usage is TRBV6-5 and J usage is TRBJ1-4; weak D call: TRBD1 (5 bases). V was cut by 2 bases and J by 10 bases, with 11 bases left in between. Germline V gene data show CDR1 as MNHEY and CDR2 as SVGAGI. The CDR3 is made up of 13 amino acids. The chain's CDR3 is CASSYKWGLKLFF. CDR3 in DNA: TGTGCCAGCAGTTACAAATGGGGACTAAAACTGTTTTTT.

This sequence joins TRBV27 and TRBJ1-3; D unclear. The length of the CDR3 is 15 residues. V lost 3 bases and J 0 bases, leaving 9 bases between the germline ends. Per germline, CDR1 MNHEY and CDR2 SMNVEV (reference sequence). The CDR3 loop is CASSLSRTSGNTIYF. DNA for the CDR3: TGTGCCAGCAGTTTGAGCAGGACCTCTGGAAACACCATATATTTT.

This chain joins TRBV28 and TRBJ2-7; 7 bases fit TRBD1. V lost 9 bases, J lost 5 bases, and 10 bases stayed unmatched. There are 13 residues in the CDR3. Per the germline V gene, CDR1 is MDHEN and CDR2 is SYDVKM. CDR3 in amino acids: CASNDRVIDEQYF. The CDR3 DNA sequence: TGTGCCAGTAATGACAGGGTAATAGACGAGCAGTACTTC.

The rearrangement links TRBV28 to TRBJ2-1, with D tentatively TRBD2 (5 bases). This CDR3 contains 14 residues. Trimming removed 1 base from V and 7 bases from J, with 11 bases in between. Germline loops: CDR1 MDHEN, CDR2 SYDVKM. DNA of the CDR3: TGTGCCAGCAGTTTATCTGGGCCGGGGAATGAGCAGTTCTTC. Amino acids: CASSLSGPGNEQFF.

V gene TRBV23-1 combines with J gene TRBJ1-2, with D hard to call. TRBV23-1 is placed among ORFs of uncertain function. Trimming removed 1 base from V and 1 base from J, with 7 bases in between. This CDR3 contains 14 residues. CDR3 DNA: TGCGCCAGCAGTCAATGGAGGCTTAACTATGGCTACACCTTC. Translation: CASSQWRLNYGYTF.

By share, this clone ranks as hyperexpanded (1% or more). The genes are TRBV7-2 and TRBJ2-7; 7 positions match TRBD1. Germline values: CDR1 SGHTA, CDR2 FQGNSA. There are 14 residues in the CDR3. Trimming at V came to 3 bases and at J to 7 bases, leaving 9 bases not matched to a gene. The CDR3 reads CASSLGQYLREQYF. In DNA, the CDR3 is TGTGCCAGCAGCTTGGGACAGTACCTTCGTGAGCAGTACTTC.

This clone was found a few times. The CDR3 spells CASSELGAYTF. CDR3 in DNA: TGTGCCAGCAGTGAACTAGGGGCTTACACCTTC. This chain joins TRBV25-1 and TRBJ1-2, with a possible D match to TRBD1 (5 bases). Per germline, CDR1 MGHDK and CDR2 SYGVNS. The length of the CDR3 is 11 residues. Deletions cut 2 bases from V and 11 bases from J, with 9 bases between.

This chain joins TRBV5-8 and TRBJ2-7; TRBD1 aligns across 10 bases. The CDR3 loop spans 15 amino acids. The germline gives CDR1 SGHTS, CDR2 YDEGEE. After removal of 4 bases from V and 4 bases from J, the junction contained 8 bases not matched to a gene. DNA of the CDR3: TGTGCCAGCAGCCAAACCGGGACAGGGGTTTACGAGCAGTACTTC. Its translation is CASSQTGTGVYEQYF.

This chain joins TRBV4-1 and TRBJ2-3, with TRBD2 identical over 7 bases. Germline assignment: CDR1 MGHRA and CDR2 YSYEKL. V shed 1 base, J shed 4 bases, and the junction held 5 bases outside the gene matches. This CDR3 comprises 15 residues. This CDR3 is CASSQVGGVADTQYF. CDR3 in DNA: TGCGCCAGCAGCCAAGTGGGGGGGGTCGCAGATACGCAGTATTTT.

This chain joins TRBV4-1 and TRBJ1-1; 8 nucleotides agree with TRBD1. V was clipped by 3 bases and J by 5 bases; unmatched bases: 8. CDR1 MGHRA and CDR2 YSYEKL come from the germline V gene. This CDR3 is 15 amino acids long. The CDR3 spells CASSHDGQGRTEAFF. In DNA form, the CDR3 reads TGCGCCAGCAGCCACGACGGACAGGGCCGTACTGAAGCTTTCTTT.

This chain connects TRBV28 to TRBJ2-5; 7 nucleotides agree with TRBD1. The CDR3 is 15 residues long. V lost 3 bases and J lost 0; bases outside the gene matches: 4. CDR1 is MDHEN, CDR2 SYDVKM, per germline. DNA for the CDR3: TGTGCCAGCAGTTTCGAACAGGGGTACCAAGAGACCCAGTACTTC. It translates to CASSFEQGYQETQYF.

The chain recombines TRBV29-1 with TRBJ2-5; 7 positions agree with TRBD2. The CDR3 totals 12 residues. V lost 8 bases and J lost 5; bases outside the gene matches: 8. Germline-derived CDR1 and CDR2 are SQVTM and ANQGSEA. The CDR3 spells CSFVGRGETQYF. Here the CDR3 DNA reads TGCAGCTTCGTAGGGCGGGGGGAGACCCAGTACTTC.

The chain uses TRBV5-4 and TRBJ1-1; no clear D. Trimming stripped 1 base from V and 0 bases from J, with 4 bases between. The CDR3 extends over 13 amino acids. The V gene's germline CDR1 is SGHNT and CDR2 YYREEE (reference sequence). CDR3 sequence reads: CASSLHVNTEAFF. The CDR3 DNA is TGTGCCAGCAGCTTGCATGTGAACACTGAAGCTTTCTTT.

The chain recombines TRBV27 with TRBJ2-7; TRBD1 or TRBD2 may be the D gene (5 bases each). CDR3 size: 12 residues. CDR1 and CDR2 from the germline V gene are MNHEY and SMNVEV (reference sequence). Trimming took off 2 bases at V and 3 bases at J, with 5 bases between the two ends. The CDR3: CASSLGGYEQYF. The CDR3 nucleotides read TGTGCCAGCAGTTTAGGGGGCTACGAGCAGTACTTC.

This chain joins TRBV19 and TRBJ2-3; D uncertain. The CDR3 is 12 residues long. Germline V gene sequence: CDR1 LNHDA, CDR2 SQIVND (reference sequence). The V end lost 7 bases, the J end lost 2 bases, and 7 bases lay between the germline ends. CDR3 sequence (DNA): TGTGCCAGTAAGGGCCCCACAGATACGCAGTATTTT. Amino acid sequence: CASKGPTDTQYF.